The T cell receptor beta chain under discussion was sequenced for a study of CXCR3-negative and CXCR3-positive naive CD8 T cells. Study results and limitations: Unlike memory cells, which differed, naive CXCR3-negative and CXCR3-positive cells had similar TRBV-TRBJ usage. PBMCs showed partially decreased CXCR3 expression after cryopreservation, and most assays used fresh PBMCs.

Preparation of TRB cDNA libraries relied on 5' RACE carrying UMI labels. TCRdb reprocessed the 5' RACE reads, with one entry per CDR3 protein and no DNA. Its table records 45,000 to 65,000 distinct CDR3 sequences. This CDR3 spans 14 amino acids. The germline V gene encodes CDR1 SGDLS and CDR2 YYNGEE. For this clonotype: Its specificity is unknown.

The sample comprised memory CD8+ T cells from blood. V gene TRBV9 combines with J gene TRBJ2-1. This TCR derives from a human donor in good health. Some clones in this sample may be carry-over from other donors' samples. The CDR3 reads CASSVASLDNEQFF.